This T cell receptor beta chain was documented in a study of blood T cell repertoires in COVID-19. In the study overall: PBMCs, B-cell-depleted T cells, or T cells were the source of the cDNA or gDNA that made up the material.

Germline V gives CDR1 SGHRS, CDR2 YFSETQ. There are 15 residues in the CDR3. The V segment lost 0 bases and the J segment 4 bases; nucleotides outside the gene matches: 3. Methods used by the authors: Estimation of nucleated cell counts was performed using reference gene primer amplification. Using immunoSEQ multiplex PCR, the repertoire was profiled, and TCRdb retains in-frame clones only, with some absent. That table is the source of V, J and clone size, and D and trimming were worked out from the DNA. The sample includes 200,000 or so clones, 60% to 80% of them seen just once. This TCR was recovered from a man aged 55-75 years with active or convalescent COVID-19. The chain recombines TRBV5-1 with TRBJ2-1; 8 nucleotides align to TRBD2. Material: peripheral blood. In DNA form, the CDR3 reads TGCGCCAGCAGCTTGGCAGCGGGAGTGTACAATGAGCAGTTCTTC. As protein: CASSLAAGVYNEQFF.